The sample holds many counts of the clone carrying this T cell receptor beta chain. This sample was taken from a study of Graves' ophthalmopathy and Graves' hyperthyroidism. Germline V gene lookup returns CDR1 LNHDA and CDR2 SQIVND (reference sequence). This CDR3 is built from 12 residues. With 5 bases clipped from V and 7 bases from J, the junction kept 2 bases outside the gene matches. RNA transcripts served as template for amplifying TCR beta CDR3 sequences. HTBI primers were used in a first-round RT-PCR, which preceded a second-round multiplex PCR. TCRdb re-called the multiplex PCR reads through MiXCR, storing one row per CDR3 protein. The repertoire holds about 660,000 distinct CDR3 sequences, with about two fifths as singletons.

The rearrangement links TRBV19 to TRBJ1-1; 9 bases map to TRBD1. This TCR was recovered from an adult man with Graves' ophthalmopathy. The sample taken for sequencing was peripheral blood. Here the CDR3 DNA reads TGTGCCAGTAGTCCGGGACAGGGTGAAGCTTTCTTT. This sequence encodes CASSPGQGEAFF.